This T cell receptor beta chain was sequenced in a study of shared clonotypes between healthy human individuals. Original processing methods: ImmunoSEQ sequences covered only the junction and lacked quality scores; filtering therefore differed. Using immunoSEQ multiplex PCR, the repertoire was profiled, and TCRdb retains in-frame clones only, with some absent. The V and J calls and clone size were taken over from that table, and D and trimming were inferred from the DNA. Seen here are roughly 500,000 clones, approximately 95% observed once, and the top ten hold about 0.059%. The CDR3 totals 12 residues. V lost 2 bases, J lost 3 bases, and 3 bases lay in between. Germline lookup yields CDR1 MNHNS and CDR2 SASEGT. About this clone itself: Other DNA sequences in the sample encode the same CDR3.

The clonotype was recovered from a woman aged 25-40 years in good health. The chain is built from TRBV6-1 and TRBJ2-3; the D is unclear. Sequencing was performed on naive CD4+ T cells sorted from blood. This sample's subset: CD45RA+ positively selected. DNA for the CDR3: TGTGCCAGCAGTGAAACTACAGATACGCAGTATTTT. It encodes CASSETTDTQYF.